Below, one T cell receptor beta chain is given with its context. Its antigen target is currently unknown. Within one base of it there is no much larger clone, and no base qualities were kept. This specimen comes from a study of shared clonotypes between healthy human individuals (TCRdb year 2020). Describing the broader study: Three men and a couple of women, aged 18 to 49 years, made up the cohort. Blood TCR repertoires of four to six healthy adults were deeply sequenced to estimate repertoire size and the extent of clonotype sharing between individuals. To increase sequencing depth and limit assay-specific biases, different laboratories used diverse techniques to prepare libraries and sequence TCR repertoires. Per donor, leukapheresis produced somewhere between about 0.94 and 9.5 billion PBMCs. For each donor, three plates each were used for CD4 naive and CD4 memory, two plates were used for CD8 naive, and one plate was used for CD8 memory. Broad study findings and their caveats: Incomplete sequencing was indicated by rarefaction of sorted-subset datasets, despite the large sequencing depth. Compared with non-shared clonotypes, clonotypes shared by all four sorted-subset donors had higher generation probabilities. Based on pairwise subsampling, the degree of clonotype sharing among donors was expected to be affected by sequencing depth. Larger estimated clonotype richness was generally found for naive subsets than for memory subsets. Sharing across a few donors was observed for 4.5% to 6.5% of naive CD4, 3.5% of naive CD8, 2% to 2.5% of memory CD4, and roughly 0.4% of memory CD8 clonotypes. Sampling was restricted to blood, and TCR repertoires in tissues likely differ from the TCR repertoires found in blood. Because the study included only a small number of donors, the genetic and exposure-history diversity represented was limited.

Healthy HIV-negative adults with no recently reported acute infections or vaccinations were included as donors. All donors were Caucasian adults living in Nashville, Tennessee, USA. CD4+ T cells were enriched by magnetic negative selection; naive cells were then positively selected on CD45RA, and the negative fraction formed the memory subset. Blood was obtained by leukapheresis, after which PBMCs were separated by Ficoll-Histopaque density gradient centrifugation and cryopreserved in liquid nitrogen vapor phase. Analytical flow cytometry was used to check the purity and quantity of every magnetically sorted T cell population. Genomic DNA was isolated from each sorted fraction and quantified by UV absorbance on a Nanodrop 2000c. V is pared back by 5 bases and J by 6 bases, with 16 bases lying between the germline termini. The CDR3, cysteine through phenylalanine, is 13 amino acids long. Only the CDR3 part of the read is kept: 39 bases, read in frame from the first base. For CDR1 and CDR2, the germline V gene lists SQVTM and ANQGSEA.

Using the deep immunoSEQ assay, multiplex PCR amplified TCR CDR3 regions from genomic DNA. For each cell subset, the extracted genomic DNA was distributed evenly across all wells of several immunoSEQ 96-well plates, and each plate served as one replicate. For sorted subsets, approximately 200 ng of genomic DNA, equivalent to around 31,000 T cell genomes, went into each replicate PCR. Purified libraries were quantified with a Qubit 3.0 fluorometer, sized on a Bioanalyzer 2100, and re-quantified with the KAPA Library Quantification kit. Every immunoSEQ 96-well plate was sequenced on a dedicated single-read 150-cycle Illumina NextSeq 550 flow cell. The original pipeline was this. Because the immunoSEQ output included only junctional sequences and no quality scores, the filtering could not be the same as the filtering used for full-length reads. Sequences were annotated with PyIR, a Python wrapper for IgBLAST v1.9, using IMGT germline references to assign V/J genes and CDR3. Reads were filtered out if the reads had weak V/J assignments (E-value above 1e-6), no CDR3, stop codons, out-of-frame junctions, or ambiguous translated residues. A V3J clonotype was defined by an identical inferred V gene, J gene, and CDR3 amino acid sequence. Percentage overlap between repertoires was calculated by dividing the number of shared unique clonotypes by the size of the smaller repertoire. Repertoire richness was assessed with RTK rarefaction, the Chao1 estimator, and Recon v2.1 estimates of unobserved clonotypes. For all TCRbeta clonotypes obtained by the gDNA method from a few donors, generation probabilities were computed with OLGA. TCRdb retrieved this table from immuneACCESS and kept in-frame rearrangements only. Not all clones are present; in checked studies, unresolved V genes account for under half, and no reason is known for the remainder. That table gives V, J and clone size, and the DNA gave D and trimming. The sample includes roughly 2,300,000 clones, with roughly 92% observed a single time. The top ten constitute around 0.38% of the sample.

The sequence was collected from a man aged 18 to 30 in good health. Some clones in this sample may be carry-over from other donors' samples. The V gene is TRBV29-1 and the J gene is TRBJ1-2; TRBD1 might be the D gene, on 5 matching bases. Input material: naive CD4+ T cells from PBMCs. The cell subset or site label of this sample denotes: CD45RA+ positively selected. The DNA sequence reads TGCAGCGTTAACGACCCCGGGACCGATGGCTACACCTTC. The encoded protein is CSVNDPGTDGYTF. Supplemented by the reference TRBV29-1 and TRBJ1-2 proteins around the CDR3, the complete variable domain is SAVISQKPSRDICQRGTSLTIQCQVDSQVTMMFWYRQQPGQSLTLIATANQGSEATYESGFVIDKFPISRPNLTFSTLTVSNMSPEDSSIYLCSVNDPGTDGYTFGSGTRLTVV.